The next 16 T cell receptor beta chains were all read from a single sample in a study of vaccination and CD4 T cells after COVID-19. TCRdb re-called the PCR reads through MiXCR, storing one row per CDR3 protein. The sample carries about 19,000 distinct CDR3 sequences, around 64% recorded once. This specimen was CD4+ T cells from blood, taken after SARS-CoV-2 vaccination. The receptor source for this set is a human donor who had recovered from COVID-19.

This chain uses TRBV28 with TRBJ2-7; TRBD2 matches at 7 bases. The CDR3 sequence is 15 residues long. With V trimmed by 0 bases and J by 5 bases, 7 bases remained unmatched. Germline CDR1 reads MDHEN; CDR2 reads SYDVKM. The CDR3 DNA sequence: TGTGCCAGCAGTTTATGGGAGGCTAGCGGACACGAGCAGTACTTC. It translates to CASSLWEASGHEQYF.

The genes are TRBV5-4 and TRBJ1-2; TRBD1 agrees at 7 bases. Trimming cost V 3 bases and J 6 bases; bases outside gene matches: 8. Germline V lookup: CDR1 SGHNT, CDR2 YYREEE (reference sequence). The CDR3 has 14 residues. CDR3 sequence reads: CASSSQGRENGYTF. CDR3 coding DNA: TGTGCCAGCAGCTCACAGGGGAGGGAAAATGGCTACACCTTC.

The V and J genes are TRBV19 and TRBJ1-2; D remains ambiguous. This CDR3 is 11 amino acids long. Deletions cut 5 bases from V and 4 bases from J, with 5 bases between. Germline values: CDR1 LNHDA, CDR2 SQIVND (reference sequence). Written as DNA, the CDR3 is TGTGCCAGTAGTCAGTTCTATGGCTACACCTTC. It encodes CASSQFYGYTF.

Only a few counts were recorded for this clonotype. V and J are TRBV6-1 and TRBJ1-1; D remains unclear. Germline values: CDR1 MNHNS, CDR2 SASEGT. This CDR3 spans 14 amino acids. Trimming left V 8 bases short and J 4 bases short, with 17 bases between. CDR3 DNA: TGTGCCAGCTCTGGCATCGGGGTGGGCACTGAAGCTTTCTTT. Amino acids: CASSGIGVGTEAFF.

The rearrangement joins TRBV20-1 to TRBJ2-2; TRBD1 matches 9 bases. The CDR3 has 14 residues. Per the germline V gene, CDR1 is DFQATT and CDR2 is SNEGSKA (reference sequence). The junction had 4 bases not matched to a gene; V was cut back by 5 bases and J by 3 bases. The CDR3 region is CSAWTGADTGELFF. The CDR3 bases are TGCAGTGCTTGGACAGGGGCGGACACCGGGGAGCTGTTTTTT.

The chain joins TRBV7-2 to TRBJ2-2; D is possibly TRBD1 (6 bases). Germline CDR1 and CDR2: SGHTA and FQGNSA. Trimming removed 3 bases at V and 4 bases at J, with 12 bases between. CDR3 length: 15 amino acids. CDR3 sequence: CASSLQGSGTGELFF. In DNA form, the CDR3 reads TGTGCCAGCAGCTTGCAGGGGTCGGGCACCGGGGAGCTGTTTTTT.

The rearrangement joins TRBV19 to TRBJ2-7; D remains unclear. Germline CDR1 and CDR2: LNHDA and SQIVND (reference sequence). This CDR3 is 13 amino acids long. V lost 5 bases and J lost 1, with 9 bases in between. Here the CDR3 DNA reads TGTGCCAGTAGTGGGTCCCGTTCCTACGAGCAGTACTTC. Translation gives CASSGSRSYEQYF.

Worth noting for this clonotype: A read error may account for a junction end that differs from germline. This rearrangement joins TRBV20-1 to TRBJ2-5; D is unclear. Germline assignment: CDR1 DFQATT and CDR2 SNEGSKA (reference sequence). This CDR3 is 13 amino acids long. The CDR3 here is CSARPPMLETRYF. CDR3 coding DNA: TGCAGTGCTAGGCCCCCCATGCTAGAGACCCGGTACTTC.

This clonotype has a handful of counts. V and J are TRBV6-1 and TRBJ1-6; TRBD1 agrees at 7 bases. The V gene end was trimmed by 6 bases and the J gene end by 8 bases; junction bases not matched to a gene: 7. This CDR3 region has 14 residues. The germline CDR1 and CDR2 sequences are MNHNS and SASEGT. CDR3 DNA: TGTGCCAGCAGCCGAGACAGGGTGGATTCACCCCTCCACTTT. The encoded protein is CASSRDRVDSPLHF.

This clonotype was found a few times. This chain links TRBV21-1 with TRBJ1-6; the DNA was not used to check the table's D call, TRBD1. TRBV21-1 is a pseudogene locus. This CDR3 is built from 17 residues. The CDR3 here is CASSKVEQGAFKSPLHF. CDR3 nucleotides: TGTGCCAGCAGCAAAGTAGAACAGGGGGCATTCAAGTCACCCCTCCACTTT.

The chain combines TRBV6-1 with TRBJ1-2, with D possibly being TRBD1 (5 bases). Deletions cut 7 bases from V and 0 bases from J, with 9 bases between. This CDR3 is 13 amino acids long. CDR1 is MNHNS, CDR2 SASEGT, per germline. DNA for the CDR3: TGTGCCAGCAACGGAGGGGCTAACTATGGCTACACCTTC. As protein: CASNGGANYGYTF.

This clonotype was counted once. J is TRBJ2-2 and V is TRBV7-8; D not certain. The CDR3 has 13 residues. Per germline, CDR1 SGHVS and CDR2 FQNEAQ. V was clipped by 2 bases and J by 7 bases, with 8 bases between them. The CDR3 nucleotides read TGTGCCAGCAGCTTAAAAAGCCGCGGGGAGCTGTTTTTT. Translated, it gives CASSLKSRGELFF.

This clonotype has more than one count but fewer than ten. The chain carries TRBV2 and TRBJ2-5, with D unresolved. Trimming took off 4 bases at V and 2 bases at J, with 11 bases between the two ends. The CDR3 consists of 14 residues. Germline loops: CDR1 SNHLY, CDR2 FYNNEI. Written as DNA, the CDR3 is TGTGCCAGCAGTGGAGGTGCGGAGCAAGAGACCCAGTACTTC. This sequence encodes CASSGGAEQETQYF. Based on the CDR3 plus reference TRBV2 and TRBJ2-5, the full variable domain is EPEVTQTPSHQVTQMGQEVILRCVPISNHLYFYWYRQILGQKVEFLVSFYNNEISEKSEIFDDQFSVERPDGSNFTLKIRSTKLEDSAMYFCASSGGAEQETQYFGPGTRLLVL.

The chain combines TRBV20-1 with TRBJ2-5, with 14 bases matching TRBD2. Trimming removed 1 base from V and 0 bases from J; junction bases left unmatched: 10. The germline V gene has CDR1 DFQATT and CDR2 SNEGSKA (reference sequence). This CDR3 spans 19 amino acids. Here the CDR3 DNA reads TGCAGTGCTAGAGTTTTAGGGACTAGCGGGAGCGCCAACCAAGAGACCCAGTACTTC. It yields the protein CSARVLGTSGSANQETQYF.

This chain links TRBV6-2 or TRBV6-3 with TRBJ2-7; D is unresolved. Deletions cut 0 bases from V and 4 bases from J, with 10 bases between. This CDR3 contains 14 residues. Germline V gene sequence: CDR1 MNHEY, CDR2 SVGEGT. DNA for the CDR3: TGTGCCAGCAGTTACTCGGGCGTTCTGTACGAGCAGTACTTC. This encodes CASSYSGVLYEQYF.

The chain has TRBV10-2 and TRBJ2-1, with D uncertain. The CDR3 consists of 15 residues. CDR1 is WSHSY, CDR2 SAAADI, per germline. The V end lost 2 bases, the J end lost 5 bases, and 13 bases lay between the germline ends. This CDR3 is CASSESSRPNNEQFF. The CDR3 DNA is TGCGCCAGCAGTGAGAGTTCGAGACCCAACAATGAGCAGTTCTTC.